These 26 T cell receptor beta chains originate from one sample sequenced in a study of blood T cells in healthy people across ages. Primed by a sample-barcoded 5' primer and a J-beta primer mix, a second PCR proceeded for 7 to 11 cycles. Each CDR3 protein gets one entry after TCRdb re-called the 5' RACE reads with MiXCR. Among roughly 1.9 million distinct CDR3 sequences listed, roughly two fifths were seen once. The sample comprised blood. All receptors derive from a human donor in good health.

This rearrangement joins TRBV5-5 to TRBJ1-6; weak D call: TRBD1 (6 bases). Germline V gene lookup returns CDR1 SGHKS and CDR2 YYEKEE (reference sequence). Trimming took off 4 bases at V and 2 bases at J, with 13 bases between the two ends. This CDR3 comprises 16 residues. CDR3 DNA: TGTGCCAGCAGCCCCACAGGGAACCCCTATAATTCACCCCTCCACTTT. This encodes CASSPTGNPYNSPLHF.

V and J are TRBV9 and TRBJ2-1; no clear D gene. The V and J ends lost 4 bases and 12 bases respectively, with 29 bases between them. The CDR3 contains 17 residues. Germline values: CDR1 SGDLS, CDR2 YYNGEE. This CDR3 reads CASSPPEWAAYNDRQFF. CDR3 DNA: TGTGCCAGCAGCCCCCCCGAGTGGGCGGCTTACAATGATCGGCAGTTCTTC. Full variable domain (outside the CDR3, taken from reference TRBV9 and TRBJ2-1): DSGVTQTPKHLITATGQRVTLRCSPRSGDLSVYWYQQSLDQGLQFLIQYYNGEERAKGNILERFSAQQFPDLHSELNLSSLELGDSALYFCASSPPEWAAYNDRQFFGPGTRLTVL.

The rearrangement joins TRBV20-1 to TRBJ2-5; 7 nucleotides agree with TRBD2. The end of the DNA fits TRBJ2-7 better, so the J call may be wrong. There are 13 residues in the CDR3. Germline V gene lookup returns CDR1 DFQATT and CDR2 SNEGSKA (reference sequence). This CDR3 reads CSAPGRDPYEQYF. The CDR3 DNA sequence: TGCAGTGCTCCAGGGAGGGATCCCTACGAGCAGTACTTC.

Comment on this clonotype: One end of the junction fails to match germline, which may point to a read error. CDR3 in amino acids: CASTSPGSYYERYF. CDR3 bases: TGTGCCAGCACTAGCCCGGGGTCCTACTACGAGCGGTACTTC. The chain is built from TRBV12-3 or TRBV12-4 and TRBJ2-7, with D possibly matching TRBD2 (5 bases). This CDR3 region has 14 residues.

The chain has TRBV7-4 and TRBJ2-3; D may match TRBD1 or TRBD2 (5 bases each). Trimming left V 2 bases short and J 6 bases short, with 12 bases between. The CDR3 sequence is 14 residues long. The germline V gene encodes CDR1 SGHVT and CDR2 SQSDAQ. Here the CDR3 DNA reads TGTGCCAGCAGCTTATGTCCCGGGGCTGATACGCAGTATTTT. Its translation: CASSLCPGADTQYF.

The V call is TRBV28, the J call TRBJ1-1; D gene ambiguous. Trimming pared 5 bases from V and 4 bases from J, leaving 17 bases between. The V gene's germline CDR1 is MDHEN and CDR2 SYDVKM. The CDR3 runs to 15 residues. CDR3 sequence reads: CASSTNRDYGTEAFF. The CDR3, as DNA: TGTGCCAGCAGTACAAATCGTGACTATGGCACTGAAGCTTTCTTT.

This clonotype was counted many times. The V gene is TRBV5-5, the J gene TRBJ2-5, with D perhaps matching TRBD1 (6 bases). This CDR3 comprises 15 residues. V shed 4 bases and J shed 2 bases, with 15 bases lying between them. Germline CDR1 is SGHKS and CDR2 is YYEKEE (reference sequence). The CDR3 is CASSLGPGHQETQYF. CDR3 sequence (DNA): TGTGCCAGCAGCCTAGGGCCGGGACATCAAGAGACCCAGTACTTC.

The CDR3 loop is CSVLDREDTEAFF. The CDR3 DNA reads as TGCAGCGTTCTGGACAGAGAGGACACTGAAGCTTTCTTT. The rearrangement joins TRBV29-1 to TRBJ1-1; the D gene is possibly TRBD1 (6 bases). The CDR3 consists of 13 residues. Trimming took off 5 bases at V and 3 bases at J, with 13 bases between the two ends. Germline V gene sequence: CDR1 SQVTM, CDR2 ANQGSEA.

This clonotype was counted a few times. This rearrangement joins TRBV7-2 to TRBJ1-1; D is ambiguous. Germline V gene sequence: CDR1 SGHTA, CDR2 FQGNSA. The CDR3 spans 12 residues. V gave up 5 bases and J gave up 8 bases, with 12 bases separating them. The CDR3 protein is CASSPLPPEAFF. The CDR3 DNA reads as TGTGCCAGCAGCCCCCTCCCCCCCGAAGCTTTCTTT.

About this clonotype: Germline is not matched at one junction end, which may reflect a read error. V and J are TRBV20-1 and TRBJ2-3, with 7 nucleotides matching TRBD2. The CDR3 is made up of 13 amino acids. The V gene's germline CDR1 is DFQATT and CDR2 SNEGSKA (reference sequence). The CDR3 DNA is TGCAGTGCAGAAGGGACTACCACAGCTACGCAGTATTTT. The encoded protein is CSAEGTTTATQYF.

This clonotype turned up a few times. V and J are TRBV5-1 and TRBJ2-5; the D is unclear. V lost 2 bases, J lost 2 bases, and 13 bases lay in between. The CDR3 sequence is 15 residues long. Germline values: CDR1 SGHRS, CDR2 YFSETQ. As DNA, the CDR3 is TGCGCCAGCAGCTTTGACAACCCGGTACAAGAGACCCAGTACTTC. It translates to CASSFDNPVQETQYF. Full variable domain (remainder filled in from reference TRBV5-1 and TRBJ2-5): KAGVTQTPRYLIKTRGQQVTLSCSPISGHRSVSWYQQTPGQGLQFLFEYFSETQRNKGNFPGRFSGRQFSNSRSEMNVSTLELGDSALYLCASSFDNPVQETQYFGPGTRLLVL.

The genes are TRBV28 and TRBJ1-1; D gene uncertain. V shed 7 bases and J shed 7 bases, with 16 bases lying between them. The germline V gene encodes CDR1 MDHEN and CDR2 SYDVKM. The CDR3 covers 13 residues. DNA for the CDR3: TGTGCCAGCACCGTAGCCGGGGTGAATGAAGCTTTCTTT. Translation: CASTVAGVNEAFF.

Only a few counts were recorded for this clonotype. Here the CDR3 reads CASSQAASSYNEQFF. In DNA, the CDR3 is TGCGCCAGCAGCCAAGCGGCGAGCTCCTACAATGAGCAGTTCTTC. The chain uses TRBV4-1 and TRBJ2-1, with unresolved D. V dropped 1 base and J dropped 0 bases, with 7 bases sitting between them. CDR3 length equals 15 residues. The germline V gene has CDR1 MGHRA and CDR2 YSYEKL.

This clonotype was found many times. The V and J genes are TRBV7-6 and TRBJ2-4; weak D call: TRBD2 (7 bases). The germline V gene has CDR1 SGHVS and CDR2 FNYEAQ. The CDR3 loop spans 17 amino acids. The V end lost 5 bases, the J end lost 5 bases, and 22 bases lay between the germline ends. CDR3 DNA sequence: TGTGCCAGCAGCGAAGCTTATCGGGGGGCGGGACAAAACATTCAGTACTTC. As protein: CASSEAYRGAGQNIQYF.

The chain recombines TRBV28 with TRBJ1-5; D gene unclear. This CDR3 comprises 14 residues. V lost 7 bases and J 5 bases, leaving 15 bases between the germline ends. Germline V gene lookup returns CDR1 MDHEN and CDR2 SYDVKM. CDR3 protein: CASTPTDGYQPQHF. The CDR3 bases are TGTGCCAGCACTCCGACGGACGGATATCAGCCCCAGCATTTT.

This chain uses TRBV18 with TRBJ1-6, with TRBD1 identical over 10 bases. V was clipped by 2 bases and J by 10 bases; unmatched bases: 5. Looked up from germline, CDR1 is KGHSH and CDR2 is LQKENI. This CDR3 spans 15 amino acids. CDR3: CASSPRTGGLSPLHF. The CDR3 DNA follows: TGTGCCAGCTCACCAAGGACAGGGGGTTTATCACCCCTCCACTTT.

In its sample, this clonotype was seen a few times. This chain links TRBV20-1 with TRBJ2-4, with 7 bases identical to TRBD1. The length of the CDR3 is 13 residues. Trimming took 5 bases from V and 1 from J; bases not matched to a gene: 2. Germline values: CDR1 DFQATT, CDR2 SNEGSKA (reference sequence). The CDR3 DNA sequence: TGCAGTGCTGCACAGGGGGCCAAAAACATTCAGTACTTC. Translating gives CSAAQGAKNIQYF.

This clonotype has more than one count but fewer than ten. The rearrangement links TRBV11-2 to TRBJ2-5; the D is unclear. There are 15 residues in the CDR3. Trimming removed 3 bases at V and 5 bases at J, with 16 bases between. Germline V gene lookup returns CDR1 SGHAT and CDR2 FQNNGV. CDR3 in DNA: TGTGCCAGCAGCTTTGCACTAATGAGATGGGAGACCCAGTACTTC. This encodes CASSFALMRWETQYF. The full variable domain, its missing parts supplied by reference TRBV11-2 and TRBJ2-5, is EAGVAQSPRYKIIEKRQSVAFWCNPISGHATLYWYQQILGQGPKLLIQFQNNGVVDDSQLPKDRFSAERLKGVDSTLKIQPAKLEDSAVYLCASSFALMRWETQYFGPGTRLLVL.

CDR3 sequence reads: CAWGRGTGANVLTF. The CDR3 region has the DNA TGTGCCTGGGGCCGGGGGACAGGGGCCAACGTCCTGACTTTC. This chain links TRBV30 with TRBJ2-6; possibly TRBD1 or TRBD2 for D (6 bases each). Germline V gene lookup returns CDR1 GTSNPN and CDR2 SVGIG (reference sequence). The V end lost 5 bases, the J end lost 4 bases, and 12 bases lay between the germline ends. The CDR3 has 14 residues. Combining the CDR3 with reference TRBV30 and TRBJ2-6 gives the whole variable domain SQTIHQWPATLVQPVGSPLSLECTVEGTSNPNLYWYRQAAGRGLQLLFYSVGIGQISSEVPQNLSASRPQDRQFILSSKKLLLSDSGFYLCAWGRGTGANVLTFGAGSRLTVL.

A word on this clonotype: A read error is possible here, since a much larger clone lies one base away. The V gene is TRBV12-3 or TRBV12-4, the J gene TRBJ2-6; the D gene could be TRBD1 or TRBD2 (5 bases each). Trimming cost V 7 bases and J 5 bases, with 15 bases left between them. The CDR3 is 15 amino acids. CDR3 nucleotides: TGTGCCAGCACTGGGGGTCTATCTAGGGCCAACGTCCTGACTTTC. Its translation: CASTGGLSRANVLTF.

The chain recombines TRBV20-1 with TRBJ2-1, with 10 bases identical to TRBD2. Germline CDR1 is DFQATT and CDR2 is SNEGSKA (reference sequence). V gave up 6 bases and J gave up 10 bases; unmatched junction bases: 9. This CDR3 is built from 13 residues. CDR3 amino acids: CSAISGGFREQFF. DNA for the CDR3: TGCAGTGCCATTAGCGGGGGGTTTAGGGAGCAGTTCTTC.

The rearrangement links TRBV7-9 to TRBJ2-2; D is possibly TRBD2 (5 bases). The CDR3 is 14 residues long. With 1 base removed from V and 4 bases from J, the gap between germline ends came to 7 bases. The germline CDR1 and CDR2 sequences are SEHNR and FQNEAQ (reference sequence). CDR3 in amino acids: CASSLERGTGELFF. As DNA, the CDR3 is TGTGCCAGCAGCTTAGAACGGGGCACCGGGGAGCTGTTTTTT.

This clonotype was picked up a small number of times. This chain uses TRBV5-1 with TRBJ1-3, with D uncertain. The CDR3 covers 15 residues. Between the trimmed V and J ends, which lost 4 bases and 0 bases, there was a span of 11 bases. Germline V lookup: CDR1 SGHRS, CDR2 YFSETQ. In nucleotides, the CDR3 is TGCGCCAGCAGCCTGACCGCGAGCTCTGGAAACACCATATATTTT. Translation: CASSLTASSGNTIYF.

The chain links TRBV10-3 to TRBJ2-7; no clear D. V was trimmed by 3 bases and J by 5 bases, leaving 14 bases between them. The length of the CDR3 is 14 residues. Germline lookup yields CDR1 ENHRY and CDR2 SYGVKD. Written as DNA, the CDR3 is TGTGCCATCAGTGATGTTCCCCGTCCCCACGAGCAGTACTTC. This sequence encodes CAISDVPRPHEQYF.

The chain is built from TRBV7-2 and TRBJ2-3; TRBD2 is a possible D gene (6 bases). The CDR3 spans 14 residues. The V gene lost 5 bases and the J gene lost 3 bases, with 12 bases spanning the gap. Germline V gives CDR1 SGHTA, CDR2 FQGNSA. CDR3 residues: CASSRLGTTDTQYF. The CDR3 coding sequence is TGTGCCAGCAGCCGGTTGGGGACTACAGATACGCAGTATTTT.

The sample holds a few counts of this clonotype. The chain combines TRBV6-1 with TRBJ1-2; possible D gene TRBD1, 5 bases. Germline values: CDR1 MNHNS, CDR2 SASEGT. The CDR3 runs to 18 residues. The ends were cut back, 4 bases at V and 2 bases at J, with 23 bases in the middle. CDR3 sequence reads: CASSGFRSVGRGNYGYTF. Here the CDR3 DNA reads TGTGCCAGCAGTGGTTTTCGCAGCGTGGGCCGGGGGAACTATGGCTACACCTTC.